This is a list of T cell receptor beta chains from one sample in a study of blood T cell repertoires in COVID-19. Generated by immunoSEQ multiplex PCR, the TCRdb table keeps only in-frame clones and is missing some. The table has fewer than 350,000 clones, approximately 86% seen once. Sequenced: PBMCs or T cells enriched from blood (not recorded which). These receptors all stem from a middle-aged woman with acute COVID-19. CDR3s include the opening cysteine and the closing phenylalanine or tryptophan. D genes are given only for firm matches. Not all rows give a size; the values are once, few, many and, for expanded clones, a class.

size | J | D | V | DNA | CDR3
. | TRBJ1-3 | . | TRBV10-3 | TGTGCCATCAGCGGGGAGGGGAAGAGTTTTGGAAACACCATATATTTT | CAISGEGKSFGNTIYF
. | TRBJ2-7 | . | TRBV5-3 | TGTGCCAGGTCAGGCAGGGGAAACCCGTACGAGCAGTACTTC | CARSGRGNPYEQYF
. | TRBJ1-3 | . | TRBV19 | TGTGCCAGTAGTATACAGGGTCTGTCTGGAAACACCATATATTTT | CASSIQGLSGNTIYF
few | TRBJ2-5 | . | TRBV7-2 | TGTGCCAGCAGTTATCAAGGGGGTGGGGAGACCCAGTACTTC | CASSYQGGGETQYF
. | TRBJ2-1 | TRBD1 | TRBV27 | TGTGCCAGCAGTTTAGCCTTCGGGACAGGGGGCTTAGATGAGCAGTTCTTC | CASSLAFGTGGLDEQFF
. | TRBJ1-1 | . | TRBV14 | TGTGCCAGCAGTCACAGAACAGCCCACACTGAAGCTTTCTTT | CASSHRTAHTEAFF
. | TRBJ1-1 | . | TRBV5-4 | TGTGCCAGCAGCTTCGCGGGGGGGCGCGCTGAAGCTTTCTTT | CASSFAGGRAEAFF
. | TRBJ1-1 | TRBD1 | TRBV7-2 | TGTGCCAGCAGCCCTAGGGGGGGACAGGGCACTGAAGCTTTCTTT | CASSPRGGQGTEAFF
. | TRBJ1-2 | . | TRBV28 | TGTGCCAGCAGGATACAGGGAATTGACGGCTACACCTTC | CASRIQGIDGYTF
many | TRBJ2-7 | . | TRBV5-4 | TGTGCCAGCAGCTTCAGGGGCTCCTACGAGCAGTACTTC | CASSFRGSYEQYF
. | TRBJ1-1 | . | TRBV7-9 | TGTGCCAGCAGCTTAGGGGCCCAGAAAGCTTTCTTT | CASSLGAQKAFF
. | TRBJ1-6 | TRBD1 | TRBV5-6 | TGTGCCAGCAGCAAAGACAGGGGGGATTCACCCCTCCACTTT | CASSKDRGDSPLHF
many | TRBJ1-1 | TRBD1 | TRBV6-6 | TGTGCCAGCAGGTCGGGACAGGGGGGGGAAGCTTTCTTT | CASRSGQGGEAFF
. | TRBJ2-1 | TRBD1 | TRBV27 | TGTGCCAGCAGCCTCGACAGGGTTCTCTACAATGAGCAGTTCTTC | CASSLDRVLYNEQFF
. | TRBJ1-1 | . | TRBV14 | TGTGCCAGCAGCCAAGTGCGTTCAAGACAGCTCACTGAAGCTTTCTTT | CASSQVRSRQLTEAFF
. | TRBJ2-5 | . | TRBV19 | TGTGCCAGTAGTGGGGGGTCGGAGACCCAGTACTTC | CASSGGSETQYF
. | TRBJ2-2 | TRBD2 | TRBV3-1/TRBV3-2 | TGTGCCAGCAGCCAGGGGACTAGCGGGAGGGGCGGGGAGCTGTTTTTT | CASSQGTSGRGGELFF
. | TRBJ2-5 | TRBD2 | TRBV2 | TGTGCCAGCACCGGTAGCGGGAGTCTACTAGGGACCCAGTACTTC | CASTGSGSLLGTQYF
. | TRBJ2-1 | TRBD2 | TRBV7-9 | TGTGCCAGCAGCATCGGACTAGCGGGGCCCCATGAGCAGTTCTTC | CASSIGLAGPHEQFF
. | TRBJ1-2 | TRBD1 | TRBV28 | TGTGCCAGCACGTCAGGGGGCTGGTGGGGCTACACCTTC | CASTSGGWWGYTF
few | TRBJ1-1 | . | TRBV10-3 | TGTGCCATCAGTGAGTTTGGAGATCCCACTGAAGCTTTCTTT | CAISEFGDPTEAFF
. | TRBJ2-2 | TRBD2 | TRBV28 | TGTGCCAGCAGTTTACTTTGGGGACTAGCGGGGGGGAACACCGGGGAGCTGTTTTTT | CASSLLWGLAGGNTGELFF
once | TRBJ2-7 | TRBD1 | TRBV10-3 | TGTGCCATCAGGACAGGGGGTTCCTACGAGCAGTACTTC | CAIRTGGSYEQYF
. | TRBJ2-3 | TRBD2 | TRBV6-5 | TGTGCCAGCAGTTATCGGCCCACGGGAGGAGATACGCAGTATTTT | CASSYRPTGGDTQYF
. | TRBJ2-5 | TRBD1 | TRBV5-5 | TGTGCCAGCAGCTTTTGGGACAGGGTGGAAGAGACCCAGTACTTC | CASSFWDRVEETQYF
. | TRBJ2-2 | . | TRBV13 | TGTGCCAGCAGCTACGCCGGGACTCCGAACACCGGGGAGCTGTTTTTT | CASSYAGTPNTGELFF
. | TRBJ2-2 | . | TRBV11-3 | TGTGCCAGCAGCTTAACCGCCTTCGGACACGCGAACACCGGGGAGCTGTTTTTT | CASSLTAFGHANTGELFF
. | TRBJ2-3 | TRBD2 | TRBV30 | TGTGCCTGGAGTGTACTAGCGGATAGCACAGATACGCAGTATTTT | CAWSVLADSTDTQYF
. | TRBJ2-5 | . | TRBV2 | TGTGCCAGCAGTGAAGCGCGGGCCCGGCAGGTCGGGGAGACCCAGTACTTC | CASSEARARQVGETQYF
. | TRBJ2-5 | TRBD1 | TRBV7-6 | TGTGCCAGCACGGCGACCCCCTCCCAGGGGGCGGTGGAGACCCAGTACTTC | CASTATPSQGAVETQYF
few | TRBJ2-3 | . | TRBV6-2/TRBV6-3 | TGTGCCAGCAGTTTTTCGGTGGACAATCCCGGCACAGATACGCAGTATTTT | CASSFSVDNPGTDTQYF
. | TRBJ1-6 | . | TRBV4-3 | TGCGCCAGCAGCCAAGGAAAGGGGGTGAATTCACCCCTCCACTTT | CASSQGKGVNSPLHF
. | TRBJ1-1 | . | TRBV6-5 | TGTGCCAGCAGTCAATTGGACAGTCTGAACACTGAAGCTTTCTTT | CASSQLDSLNTEAFF
. | TRBJ1-4 | . | TRBV5-1 | TGCGCCAGCAGCCCCTGGGGTGCGGGTAATGAAAAACTGTTTTTT | CASSPWGAGNEKLFF
. | TRBJ2-7 | . | TRBV6-5 | TGTGCCAGCAGTTACTCGATTGGTTTGAGCTCCTACGAGCAGTACTTC | CASSYSIGLSSYEQYF